This T cell receptor beta chain was found in a study of CXCR3-negative and CXCR3-positive naive CD8 T cells. Study-level results: Because surface CD5 did not distinguish the naive subsets, TCR strength was inferred from TRB CDR3 properties. More hydrophobic TRB CDR3s occurred in CXCR3-positive than in CXCR3-negative naive cells.

The length of the CDR3 is 12 residues. Germline V lookup: CDR1 SQVTM, CDR2 ANQGSEA. Every CD8+ subset sample held a few hundred thousand flow-sorted cells, done in triplicate. For this clonotype: Its target is not known.

Through 5' RACE with UMI labels, the TRB cDNA libraries were prepared. TCRdb reprocessed the 5' RACE reads and keeps a single row for each CDR3 protein, giving no DNA. The sample table sets out over 95,000 distinct CDR3 sequences. The sample was naive CXCR3+ CD8+ T cells from blood. The subset here: CD45RO-CCR7+CD27+CD95- naive CD8+ T cells expressing CXCR3 (TNR3+). The genes are TRBV29-1 and TRBJ2-2. The source of this sequence is a human donor in good health. Some clones in this sample may be carry-over from other donors' samples. This CDR3 is CSVLANTGELFF.